This TCR beta chain was sequenced for a study of T cell changes during pregnancy in multiple sclerosis. Germline CDR1 LNHDA, CDR2 SQIVND (reference sequence). The ends were cut back, 8 bases at V and 8 bases at J, with 21 bases in the middle. The CDR3 is 15 amino acids. Produced via immunoSEQ multiplex PCR; TCRdb's table is partial and in-frame only. This sample yields roughly 90,000 clones, of which about 93% are seen a single time; 3.5% to 4.5% belongs to the top ten. The sample was peripheral blood, taken in the first trimester of pregnancy. The rearrangement links TRBV19 to TRBJ1-4; D is undetermined. This receptor was obtained from a female donor with multiple sclerosis, enrolled in a pregnancy study. This CDR3 reads CASGWFGGAQEKLFF. The CDR3 DNA sequence: TGTGCCAGTGGCTGGTTTGGCGGCGCGCAGGAAAAACTGTTTTTT.